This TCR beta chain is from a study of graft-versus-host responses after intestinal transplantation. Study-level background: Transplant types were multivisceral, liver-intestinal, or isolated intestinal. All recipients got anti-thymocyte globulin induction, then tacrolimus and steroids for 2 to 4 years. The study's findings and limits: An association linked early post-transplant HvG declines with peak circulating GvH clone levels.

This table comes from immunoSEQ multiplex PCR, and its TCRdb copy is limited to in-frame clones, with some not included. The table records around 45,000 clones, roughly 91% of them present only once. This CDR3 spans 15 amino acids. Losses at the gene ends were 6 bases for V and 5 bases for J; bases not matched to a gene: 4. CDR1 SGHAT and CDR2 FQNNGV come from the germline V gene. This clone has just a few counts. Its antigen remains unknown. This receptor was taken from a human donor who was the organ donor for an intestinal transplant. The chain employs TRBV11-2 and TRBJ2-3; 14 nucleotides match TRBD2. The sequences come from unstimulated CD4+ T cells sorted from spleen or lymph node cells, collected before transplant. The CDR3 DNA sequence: TGTGCCAGCAGGCGAGGACTAGCGGGAGGAGATACGCAGTATTTT. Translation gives CASRRGLAGGDTQYF.